Presented here are 32 T cell receptor beta chains from one specimen sequenced in a study of shared T cell receptors in the human thymus. The repertoire was sequenced with immunoSEQ multiplex PCR; TCRdb's copy has only in-frame clones and lacks some. The sample holds about 610,000 clones, roughly 88% seen once. These data were also reused for a study on human thymus T cells.

What was sequenced was thymocytes. All receptors come from a boy younger than two with a congenital heart defect.

This clone came up once. V gene TRBV7-2 combines with J gene TRBJ2-1; TRBD2 aligns across 15 bases. The CDR3 has 18 amino acids. The junction had 5 bases not matched to a gene; V was cut back by 0 bases and J by 5 bases. Germline V gives CDR1 SGHTA, CDR2 FQGNSA. CDR3 nucleotide sequence: TGTGCCAGCAGCTTAGCGGGGACTAGCGGGAGGACCCACAATGAGCAGTTCTTC. Residues: CASSLAGTSGRTHNEQFF.

The chain combines TRBV14 with TRBJ2-2; maybe TRBD1 (5 bases). The CDR3 extends over 16 amino acids. Deletions cut 1 base from V and 6 bases from J, with 15 bases between. The germline V gene encodes CDR1 SGHDN and CDR2 FVKESK. CDR3 sequence: CASSQVPRAVAGELFF. The CDR3 DNA reads as TGTGCCAGCAGCCAAGTTCCCAGGGCGGTAGCCGGGGAGCTGTTTTTT.

This clone was recorded once. The genes are TRBV11-2 and TRBJ2-7; D is possibly TRBD1 (8 bases). The CDR3 extends over 17 amino acids. V was cut by 5 bases and J by 1 base, with 21 bases left in between. Looked up from germline, CDR1 is SGHAT and CDR2 is FQNNGV. CDR3 in amino acids: CASSPTHRGGLSYEQYF. In DNA, the CDR3 is TGTGCCAGCAGCCCCACCCACAGGGGGGGCCTTTCCTACGAGCAGTACTTC.

The CDR3 DNA is TGTGCCAGCAGCCACCCTGGCGGGAGGGCCGAATCGAATACGCAGTATTTT. Residues: CASSHPGGRAESNTQYF. V gene TRBV7-2 combines with J gene TRBJ2-3; 9 bases align to TRBD2. V gave up 5 bases and J gave up 7 bases; unmatched junction bases: 16. The CDR3 has 17 residues. Germline V gene data show CDR1 as SGHTA and CDR2 as FQGNSA.

This clone was recorded only once. The V gene is TRBV5-6, the J gene TRBJ2-3; 7 bases match TRBD1. In germline, CDR1 is SGHDT, CDR2 YYEEEE. Trimming cost V 3 bases and J 3 bases; bases outside gene matches: 7. This CDR3 is built from 15 residues. CDR3 in DNA: TGTGCCAGCAGCTGGACCCGACAGGGTACAGATACGCAGTATTTT. As protein: CASSWTRQGTDTQYF.

The J gene is TRBJ2-7, the V gene TRBV30; D may be TRBD1 (5 bases). With 3 bases removed from V and 4 bases from J, the gap between germline ends came to 19 bases. Germline assignment: CDR1 GTSNPN and CDR2 SVGIG (reference sequence). The length of the CDR3 is 15 residues. The CDR3 reads CAWSRTQAVGYEQYF. In DNA form, the CDR3 reads TGTGCCTGGAGCCGGACACAGGCGGTTGGGTACGAGCAGTACTTC.

This chain links TRBV7-6 with TRBJ2-7, with D unresolved. V was shortened by 6 bases and J by 0 bases, with 9 bases between the two germline ends. The CDR3 covers 13 residues. Germline V gene lookup returns CDR1 SGHVS and CDR2 FNYEAQ. The CDR3: CASSPPGSYEQYF. The CDR3 region has the DNA TGTGCCAGCAGTCCCCCCGGCTCCTACGAGCAGTACTTC.

This clone was seen once. This chain joins TRBV27 and TRBJ2-1, with 10 bases lining up with TRBD1. Germline CDR1 reads MNHEY; CDR2 reads SMNVEV (reference sequence). V was pared by 5 bases and J by 3 bases, with 4 bases of the junction left unmatched. This CDR3 comprises 15 residues. CDR3 loop: CASSVDRGLYNEQFF. CDR3 nucleotide sequence: TGTGCCAGCAGTGTAGACAGGGGGCTCTACAATGAGCAGTTCTTC.

The chain links TRBV11-2 to TRBJ2-1; TRBD1 matches 7 bases. Germline V lookup: CDR1 SGHAT, CDR2 FQNNGV. Trimming cost V 5 bases and J 5 bases; bases outside gene matches: 6. The CDR3 runs 14 residues. The CDR3: CASSPGQRDNEQFF. In nucleotides, the CDR3 is TGTGCCAGCAGCCCGGGACAGAGAGACAATGAGCAGTTCTTC.

The chain couples TRBV7-3 to TRBJ2-6, with a weak D call TRBD1 (6 bases). Between the trimmed V and J ends, which lost 1 base and 2 bases, there was a span of 15 bases. The germline V gene has CDR1 SGHTA and CDR2 FQGTGA. The CDR3 has 18 amino acids. The CDR3 DNA follows: TGTGCCAGCAGCTTAAAAGGAGGCAGGGGAACTGGGGCCAACGTCCTGACTTTC. Its translation: CASSLKGGRGTGANVLTF.

This clone was found once. The V call is TRBV2, the J call TRBJ2-1; 8 bases align to TRBD2. J lost 1 base, V lost 2 bases, and 7 bases had no gene match. Germline V gives CDR1 SNHLY, CDR2 FYNNEI. This CDR3 is built from 17 residues. This CDR3 is CASSEFERERSYNEQFF. In DNA form, the CDR3 reads TGTGCCAGCAGTGAATTTGAGCGGGAGCGGTCCTACAATGAGCAGTTCTTC.

The chain uses TRBV7-2 and TRBJ1-4, with TRBD1 matching 7 bases. CDR1 and CDR2 (germline): SGHTA, FQGNSA. CDR3 length equals 15 residues. Trimming removed 6 bases from V and 0 bases from J; junction bases left unmatched: 4. CDR3 sequence reads: CASSPGQATNEKLFF. Written as DNA, the CDR3 is TGTGCCAGCAGTCCCGGACAGGCAACTAATGAAAAACTGTTTTTT.

This clone was detected a few times. The chain joins TRBV10-1 to TRBJ2-7; 7 bases fit TRBD1. This CDR3 is built from 14 residues. Trimming removed 7 bases from V and 0 bases from J; junction bases left unmatched: 6. Looked up from germline, CDR1 is WNHNN and CDR2 is SYGVQD (reference sequence). CDR3 coding DNA: TGCGCCAGCACCCCGGGGACAGACTCCTACGAGCAGTACTTC. As protein: CASTPGTDSYEQYF.

This clone occurred once. The chain has TRBV29-1 and TRBJ2-5; D is unclear. Per germline, CDR1 SQVTM and CDR2 ANQGSEA. Trimming pared 0 bases from V and 2 bases from J, leaving 10 bases between. The CDR3 contains 14 residues. Written as DNA, the CDR3 is TGCAGCGTTGAAGATTTGAGAGAACAAGAGACCCAGTACTTC. Translating gives CSVEDLREQETQYF.

The chain carries TRBV5-1 and TRBJ2-7; D may be TRBD1 (6 bases). Trimming pared 0 bases from V and 0 bases from J, leaving 16 bases between. The CDR3 spans 17 residues. The germline V gene has CDR1 SGHRS and CDR2 YFSETQ. The CDR3, as DNA: TGCGCCAGCAGCTTGGTTTATCAGGGGCCGAGCTCCTACGAGCAGTACTTC. Protein: CASSLVYQGPSSYEQYF.

The chain has TRBV5-6 and TRBJ1-4, with D maybe TRBD1 (6 bases). V lost 1 base and J 5 bases, leaving 12 bases between the germline ends. Germline V gene lookup returns CDR1 SGHDT and CDR2 YYEEEE. CDR3 size: 15 residues. CDR3 region: CASSLYGQQNEKLFF. CDR3 nucleotides: TGTGCCAGCAGCTTGTACGGACAGCAGAATGAAAAACTGTTTTTT.

The rearrangement uses TRBV25-1 and TRBJ2-7; 8 positions match TRBD1. The CDR3 loop spans 13 amino acids. V trimming: 2 bases; J trimming: 12 bases; junction bases outside the gene matches: 9. CDR1 and CDR2 from the germline V gene are MGHDK and SYGVNS. The DNA for the CDR3 is TGTGCCAGCAGTGAACCCCGGACAGGGTTGGGGTACTTC. Its translation: CASSEPRTGLGYF.

This clone was detected only once. The genes are TRBV4-3 and TRBJ2-1; 11 bases fit TRBD2. The trim removed 3 bases at V and 4 bases at J, leaving 8 bases unmatched. The CDR3 loop spans 17 amino acids. Per germline, CDR1 LGHNA and CDR2 YSLEER. The CDR3 DNA follows: TGCGCCAGCAGCCACACCACCGGGACTAGCGGTTACAATGAGCAGTTCTTC. This translates into CASSHTTGTSGYNEQFF.

The chain links TRBV28 to TRBJ2-7; D might be TRBD2 (7 bases). The CDR3 has 16 amino acids. The germline gives CDR1 MDHEN, CDR2 SYDVKM. The ends were cut back, 6 bases at V and 0 bases at J, with 18 bases in the middle. The CDR3 bases are TGTGCCAGCAGCCAGGCGGGGGCGCGGGGCTCCTACGAGCAGTACTTC. Amino acids: CASSQAGARGSYEQYF.

This chain links TRBV7-6 with TRBJ2-5; D may be TRBD2 (5 bases). V was trimmed by 1 base and J by 4 bases, leaving 13 bases between them. The CDR3 length is 15 residues. Per the germline V gene, CDR1 is SGHVS and CDR2 is FNYEAQ. The CDR3 DNA reads TGTGCCAGCAGCTTAGGGCCCTATCGGGGAGAGACCCAGTACTTC. Translated, it gives CASSLGPYRGETQYF.

The chain uses TRBV30 and TRBJ2-7; 12 positions agree with TRBD2. V lost 8 bases to trimming and J lost 0 bases; unmatched junction nucleotides: 5. The CDR3 is made up of 14 amino acids. Looked up from germline, CDR1 is GTSNPN and CDR2 is SVGIG (reference sequence). The CDR3 spells CAILTSGSSYEQYF. The CDR3, as DNA: TGTGCCATCCTGACTAGCGGGAGCTCCTACGAGCAGTACTTC.

This chain uses TRBV4-1 with TRBJ2-1; D gene uncertain. The CDR3 is made up of 14 amino acids. Germline V lookup: CDR1 MGHRA, CDR2 YSYEKL. V was trimmed by 4 bases and J by 7 bases, leaving 14 bases between them. CDR3 bases: TGCGCCAGCAGCCCCCCCCGAACTTCTAATGAGCAGTTCTTC. This sequence encodes CASSPPRTSNEQFF.

J is TRBJ2-2 and V is TRBV5-1, with D maybe TRBD1 (6 bases). Deletions cut 4 bases from V and 0 bases from J, with 10 bases between. The germline V gene encodes CDR1 SGHRS and CDR2 YFSETQ. This CDR3 has 15 residues. CDR3 amino acids: CASSPGQANTGELFF. CDR3 DNA: TGCGCCAGCAGCCCGGGACAAGCGAACACCGGGGAGCTGTTTTTT.

This chain joins TRBV4-3 and TRBJ1-3; no reliable D call. The CDR3 loop spans 16 amino acids. V lost 4 bases to trimming and J lost 0 bases, with 13 bases between them. Germline V lookup: CDR1 LGHNA, CDR2 YSLEER. The CDR3 spells CASSPAVRHSGNTIYF. As DNA, the CDR3 is TGCGCCAGCAGCCCAGCGGTACGGCACTCTGGAAACACCATATATTTT.

The V and J genes are TRBV4-1 and TRBJ1-4; D may be TRBD1 (6 bases). The CDR3 loop spans 18 amino acids. Germline CDR1 MGHRA, CDR2 YSYEKL. V lost 2 bases and J 8 bases, leaving 24 bases between the germline ends. CDR3 nucleotide sequence: TGCGCCAGCAGCCAACCTGAAGCCGCGGGGGGCGCTTGGGAAAAACTGTTTTTT. Translating it yields CASSQPEAAGGAWEKLFF.

V usage is TRBV5-4 and J usage is TRBJ2-7; possibly TRBD2 for D (6 bases). Trimming removed 4 bases from V and 0 bases from J, with 17 bases in between. The CDR3 spans 16 residues. Germline-derived CDR1 and CDR2 are SGHNT and YYREEE (reference sequence). Here the CDR3 reads CASSLDRERGSYEQYF. CDR3 nucleotides: TGTGCCAGCAGCCTTGACCGGGAGAGGGGCTCCTACGAGCAGTACTTC.

V and J are TRBV30 and TRBJ2-7, with 7 bases matching TRBD2. V lost 0 bases, J lost 3 bases, and 17 bases stayed unmatched. The CDR3 spans 18 residues. The germline V gene encodes CDR1 GTSNPN and CDR2 SVGIG (reference sequence). The CDR3 bases are TGTGCCTGGAGTGTCGCCGTGCTAGCGGAAACCCTACGCTACGAGCAGTACTTC. It specifies CAWSVAVLAETLRYEQYF.

The chain uses TRBV4-1 and TRBJ1-4, with D possibly TRBD1 on 6 matching bases. V dropped 6 bases and J dropped 8 bases, with 10 bases sitting between them. This CDR3 region has 12 residues. Germline V CDR1 and CDR2: MGHRA, YSYEKL. CDR3 region: CASRGGAEKLFF. The CDR3 DNA follows: TGCGCCAGCAGAGGGGGGGCAGAAAAACTGTTTTTT.

This rearrangement joins TRBV5-6 to TRBJ2-5, with 7 bases aligning to TRBD1. J gave up 4 bases and V 5 bases, and 8 bases lay outside the gene matches. The CDR3 consists of 14 residues. CDR1 is SGHDT, CDR2 YYEEEE, per germline. The CDR3 DNA reads TGTGCCAGCAGACCGGGACAGAAGGCAGAGACCCAGTACTTC. It is translated as CASRPGQKAETQYF.

This clone was found once. The DNA of the CDR3 is TGTGCCAGTAGTCCGGGACAGGGGAAGGACAATGAGCAGTTCTTC. Its protein product is CASSPGQGKDNEQFF. The V call is TRBV19, the J call TRBJ2-1; 10 bases map to TRBD1. The CDR3 contains 15 residues. With V trimmed by 5 bases and J by 5 bases, 6 bases remained unmatched. Germline V gives CDR1 LNHDA, CDR2 SQIVND (reference sequence). The whole variable domain, filled in from reference TRBV19 and TRBJ2-1, reads DGGITQSPKYLFRKEGQNVTLSCEQNLNHDAMYWYRQDPGQGLRLIYYSQIVNDFQKGDIAEGYSVSREKKESFPLTVTSAQKNPTAFYLCASSPGQGKDNEQFFGPGTRLTVL.

This clone has just a few counts. The chain combines TRBV4-2 with TRBJ2-1, with 11 positions matching TRBD2. The CDR3 has 15 amino acids. V lost 0 bases, J lost 5 bases, and 0 bases stayed unmatched. Germline V CDR1 and CDR2: LGHNA, YNFKEQ. The CDR3, as DNA: TGTGCCAGCAGCCAAGAGGGACTAGCGGACAATGAGCAGTTCTTC. Protein sequence: CASSQEGLADNEQFF.

The rearrangement uses TRBV30 and TRBJ2-7; 9 bases align to TRBD2. The trim removed 3 bases at V and 2 bases at J, leaving 11 bases unmatched. The V gene's germline CDR1 is GTSNPN and CDR2 SVGIG (reference sequence). This CDR3 contains 16 residues. CDR3 sequence (DNA): TGTGCCTGGAGCCCCCTCTCCCTAGCGGGGACCTACGAGCAGTACTTC. Encoded protein: CAWSPLSLAGTYEQYF.